This T cell receptor beta chain was sequenced in a study of blood T cell repertoires in COVID-19. On the study more broadly: Sites in the United States, Italy and Spain provided acute and convalescent COVID-19 samples.

Participants were aged 18 to 89 years from roughly 25 US areas. Cohort 3 donors were reported recovered after two negative PCRs, clearance, or symptom resolution. V was pared by 3 bases and J by 10 bases, with 16 bases between. Germline V lookup: CDR1 LNHDA, CDR2 SQIVND (reference sequence). This CDR3 has 15 residues. In the source study's methods: Reference gene primers were amplified, and this amplification served to estimate nucleated cell counts. The data were produced by immunoSEQ multiplex PCR, yet TCRdb's version contains in-frame clones alone and is incomplete. The V and J calls and clone size were taken over from that table, and D and trimming were inferred from the DNA. The sample has about 130,000 clones, approximately 86% seen once; the top ten hold around 2.5%.

This chain joins TRBV19 and TRBJ1-6; possibly TRBD1 for D (5 bases). The sample taken for sequencing was PBMCs or T cells enriched from blood (not recorded which). This receptor was taken from a woman aged 50 to 60 who had recovered from COVID-19. DNA of the CDR3: TGTGCCAGTAGTATTTCTTCGCAGGGCAGCTCACCCCTCCACTTT. Its protein product is CASSISSQGSSPLHF. The whole variable domain, filled in from reference TRBV19 and TRBJ1-6, reads DGGITQSPKYLFRKEGQNVTLSCEQNLNHDAMYWYRQDPGQGLRLIYYSQIVNDFQKGDIAEGYSVSREKKESFPLTVTSAQKNPTAFYLCASSISSQGSSPLHFGNGTRLTVT.